What follows are 9 T cell receptor beta chains derived from one specimen sequenced in a study of PD-L1 blockade in urothelial cancer. Data came from immunoSEQ multiplex PCR; TCRdb stores just in-frame clones and leaves some out. There are approximately 80,000 clones in the sample; roughly 87% occur only once, and 8% to 9.5% lies in the top ten. Sequenced here: PBMCs, sampled around atezolizumab (anti-PD-L1) treatment. The receptors come from a man between 65 and 80 years old with urothelial cancer.

The count of this clone is one. The chain combines TRBV2 with TRBJ2-1, with 10 positions matching TRBD2. Trimming at V came to 3 bases and at J to 4 bases, leaving 3 bases not matched to a gene. The CDR3 loop spans 15 amino acids. Germline CDR1 SNHLY, CDR2 FYNNEI. CDR3 sequence reads: CASSEWTSGYNEQFF. In DNA form, the CDR3 reads TGTGCCAGCAGTGAGTGGACTAGCGGATACAATGAGCAGTTCTTC.

The chain joins TRBV4-1 to TRBJ2-5; 9 positions agree with TRBD2. The CDR3 contains 16 residues. Germline V gene data show CDR1 as MGHRA and CDR2 as YSYEKL. V lost 4 bases and J lost 4; bases outside the gene matches: 10. Written as DNA, the CDR3 is TGCGCCAGCAGCCGAACGGGCCTAGCGGGACGAGAGACCCAGTACTTC. Its translation: CASSRTGLAGRETQYF.

The V call is TRBV6-5, the J call TRBJ1-1, with 8 bases identical to TRBD1. This CDR3 region has 13 residues. J was trimmed by 5 bases and V by 9 bases; bases with no gene match: 8. In germline, CDR1 is MNHEY, CDR2 SVGAGI. CDR3 nucleotides: TGTGCCAGTAGCAGGGGGCGCGGGACTGAAGCTTTCTTT. Protein: CASSRGRGTEAFF.

The chain combines TRBV2 with TRBJ1-1; TRBD1 agrees at 7 bases. The CDR3 contains 15 residues. CDR1 is SNHLY, CDR2 FYNNEI, per germline. V shed 2 bases, J shed 2 bases, and the junction held 5 bases outside the gene matches. CDR3 sequence (DNA): TGTGCCAGCAGTGAAATGGCAGGGGGTAACACTGAAGCTTTCTTT. Protein product: CASSEMAGGNTEAFF.

The V gene is TRBV7-3, the J gene TRBJ2-5; 7 nucleotides line up with TRBD2. Germline V gene lookup returns CDR1 SGHTA and CDR2 FQGTGA. This CDR3 spans 15 amino acids. V trimming: 3 bases; J trimming: 5 bases; junction bases outside the gene matches: 9. The CDR3 sequence: CASSFQAGVSETQYF. CDR3 coding DNA: TGTGCCAGCAGCTTTCAGGCGGGAGTAAGTGAGACCCAGTACTTC.

The rearrangement uses TRBV4-1 and TRBJ1-2, with 8 bases lining up with TRBD1. The ends lost 1 base at V and 3 bases at J; junction bases unmatched: 4. The CDR3 totals 15 residues. CDR1 is MGHRA, CDR2 YSYEKL, per germline. The CDR3 DNA follows: TGCGCCAGCAGCCAAGGAATGACAGGGGACTATGGCTACACCTTC. It translates to CASSQGMTGDYGYTF.

The chain joins TRBV6-5 to TRBJ1-2; D call uncertain. Germline V CDR1 and CDR2: MNHEY, SVGAGI. V lost 1 base and J lost 8, with 5 bases in between. This CDR3 region has 11 residues. The CDR3 bases are TGTGCCAGCAGTTACTTCGGGGGCTACACCTTC. This translates into CASSYFGGYTF.

This clone was detected once. The chain links TRBV7-2 to TRBJ2-1; D perhaps matches TRBD2 (5 bases). Trimming took off 1 base at V and 0 bases at J, with 10 bases between the two ends. The germline gives CDR1 SGHTA, CDR2 FQGNSA. The CDR3 is 16 residues long. The CDR3 loop reads CASSLGRVLSYNEQFF. The CDR3 nucleotides read TGTGCCAGCAGCTTAGGGCGGGTGCTCTCCTACAATGAGCAGTTCTTC.

This clone appeared once. Here the CDR3 DNA reads TGTGCCAGCAGCGTAACCGGGACTAGCGACCAAGAGACCCAGTACTTC. Translated, it gives CASSVTGTSDQETQYF. V usage is TRBV9 and J usage is TRBJ2-5; 10 bases are a match to TRBD2. There are 16 residues in the CDR3. The germline V gene has CDR1 SGDLS and CDR2 YYNGEE. Germline trimming cut 1 base from V and 0 bases from J; bases unmatched to any gene: 3. Looking up the rest from reference TRBV9 and TRBJ2-5 gives the full variable domain: DSGVTQTPKHLITATGQRVTLRCSPRSGDLSVYWYQQSLDQGLQFLIQYYNGEERAKGNILERFSAQQFPDLHSELNLSSLELGDSALYFCASSVTGTSDQETQYFGPGTRLLVL.